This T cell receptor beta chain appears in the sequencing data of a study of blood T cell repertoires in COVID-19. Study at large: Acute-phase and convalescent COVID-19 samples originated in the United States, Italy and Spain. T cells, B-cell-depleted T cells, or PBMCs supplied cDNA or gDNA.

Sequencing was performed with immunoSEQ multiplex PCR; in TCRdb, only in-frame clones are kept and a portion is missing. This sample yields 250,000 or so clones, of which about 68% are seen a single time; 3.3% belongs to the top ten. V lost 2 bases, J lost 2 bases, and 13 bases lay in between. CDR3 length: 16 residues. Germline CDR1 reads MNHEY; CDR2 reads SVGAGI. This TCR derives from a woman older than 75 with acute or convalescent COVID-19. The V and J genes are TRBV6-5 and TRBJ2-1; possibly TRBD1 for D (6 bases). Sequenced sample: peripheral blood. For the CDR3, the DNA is TGTGCCAGCAGTTACACCGATACAGGGCCCTACAATGAGCAGTTCTTC. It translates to CASSYTDTGPYNEQFF.